The 14 T cell receptor beta chains reported below all come from one sample, sequenced in a study of control samples from healthy donors and cancer patients. Sequencing used immunoSEQ multiplex PCR; TCRdb keeps in-frame clones, though not all of them. The table lists about 150,000 clones, around nine tenths of them singletons. The sample was blood. These receptors were taken from a man younger than 35 in good health.

The chain recombines TRBV4-2 with TRBJ1-3; the D gene is possibly TRBD1 (5 bases). The CDR3 is 15 amino acids. Between the trimmed V and J ends, which lost 0 bases and 2 bases, there was a span of 8 bases. Germline CDR1 LGHNA, CDR2 YNFKEQ. The CDR3 nucleotides read TGTGCCAGCAGCCAAGATTCAGGGACTGGAAACACCATATATTTT. Residues: CASSQDSGTGNTIYF.

In this sample, this clone turned up many times. This chain joins TRBV11-2 and TRBJ2-2; 9 positions agree with TRBD1. The CDR3 has 18 amino acids. Germline V gene lookup returns CDR1 SGHAT and CDR2 FQNNGV. Trimming took 7 bases from V and 0 from J; bases not matched to a gene: 12. CDR3 protein: CASTGTGLTGTNTGELFF. As DNA, the CDR3 is TGTGCCAGCACCGGGACAGGGTTGACGGGGACGAACACCGGGGAGCTGTTTTTT.

The J gene is TRBJ1-2, the V gene TRBV9, with D hard to call. CDR1 and CDR2 (germline): SGDLS, YYNGEE. Trimming left V 3 bases short and J 5 bases short, with 20 bases between. The length of the CDR3 is 16 residues. This chain's CDR3 is CASSGRTDSNYYGYTF. DNA for the CDR3: TGTGCCAGCAGCGGACGGACCGATAGTAACTATTATGGCTACACCTTC.

This clone came up once. V gene TRBV4-2 combines with J gene TRBJ2-1; TRBD2 matches at 8 bases. Germline-derived CDR1 and CDR2 are LGHNA and YNFKEQ. Germline trimming cut 1 base from V and 5 bases from J; bases unmatched to any gene: 7. CDR3 length equals 16 residues. CDR3 protein: CASSQGRRGVDNEQFF. CDR3 bases: TGTGCCAGCAGCCAAGGGAGGCGGGGGGTAGACAATGAGCAGTTCTTC.

The chain links TRBV18 to TRBJ2-7; D is unresolved. Germline-derived CDR1 and CDR2 are KGHSH and LQKENI. The CDR3 totals 15 residues. V dropped 1 base and J dropped 6 bases, with 16 bases sitting between them. The CDR3 DNA follows: TGTGCCAGCTCACCACTAGTTAGTGGGGAAAGCGAGCAGTACTTC. Protein: CASSPLVSGESEQYF.

The chain combines TRBV29-1 with TRBJ2-2, with 7 bases lining up with TRBD2. This CDR3 contains 14 residues. V was pared by 6 bases and J by 1 base, with 5 bases of the junction left unmatched. From germline, CDR1 is SQVTM and CDR2 ANQGSEA. CDR3 region: CSVSIAGNTGELFF. The CDR3, as DNA: TGCAGCGTCTCAATAGCGGGGAACACCGGGGAGCTGTTTTTT.

Concerning this clone: Other nucleotide sequences from this sample produce the same CDR3. V gene TRBV5-1 combines with J gene TRBJ1-1; 7 nucleotides line up with TRBD1. Trimming removed 1 base from V and 3 bases from J; junction bases left unmatched: 0. The germline gives CDR1 SGHRS, CDR2 YFSETQ. The CDR3 runs 13 residues. CDR3 sequence: CASSLQGDTEAFF. The CDR3 DNA sequence: TGCGCCAGCAGCTTGCAGGGGGACACTGAAGCTTTCTTT.

This clone was found once. The genes are TRBV7-8 and TRBJ1-1, with a tentative D call TRBD1 (6 bases). The germline CDR1 and CDR2 sequences are SGHVS and FQNEAQ. The V end was cut by 5 bases, the J end by 1 base, with 17 bases between. This CDR3 comprises 16 residues. CDR3 loop: CASSRGGTFQNTEAFF. In nucleotides, the CDR3 is TGTGCCAGCAGCCGAGGGGGGACATTCCAGAACACTGAAGCTTTCTTT.

This clone was recorded only once. This chain joins TRBV4-3 and TRBJ2-2, with D possibly matching TRBD1 (5 bases). Germline CDR1 and CDR2: LGHNA and YSLEER. V was shortened by 0 bases and J by 0 bases, with 8 bases between the two germline ends. CDR3 length: 16 amino acids. The chain's CDR3 is CASSQETAANTGELFF. The CDR3 coding sequence is TGCGCCAGCAGCCAAGAGACAGCCGCGAACACCGGGGAGCTGTTTTTT.

The rearrangement links TRBV4-3 to TRBJ2-1; D is perhaps TRBD1 (8 bases). V was clipped by 0 bases and J by 9 bases, with 15 bases between them. Germline CDR1 and CDR2: LGHNA and YSLEER. CDR3 length equals 15 residues. The DNA for the CDR3 is TGCGCCAGCAGCCAAGATACAGGGGGGGTTGGTGAGCAGTTCTTC. Translating it yields CASSQDTGGVGEQFF.

In its sample, this clone was seen many times. This chain joins TRBV7-8 and TRBJ1-3; D gene unclear. Germline values: CDR1 SGHVS, CDR2 FQNEAQ. This CDR3 spans 17 amino acids. Trimming pared 5 bases from V and 2 bases from J, leaving 19 bases between. The CDR3 region has the DNA TGTGCCAGCAGCCCACCCCATAGCCCAGCAACTGGAAACACCATATATTTT. Its protein product is CASSPPHSPATGNTIYF.

This chain links TRBV3-1 (or the pseudogene TRBV3-2) with TRBJ2-1; D not certain. Germline values: CDR1 LGHDT, CDR2 YNNKEL (reference sequence). The CDR3 has 13 amino acids. The V and J ends lost 7 bases and 6 bases respectively, with 13 bases between them. The CDR3 DNA sequence: TGTGCCAGCAAGATCTTGGGTAGCAATGAGCAGTTCTTC. Amino acid sequence: CASKILGSNEQFF.

CDR3 protein: CASSWEHRTEAFF. The DNA of the CDR3 is TGTGCCAGCAGCTGGGAGCATAGGACTGAAGCTTTCTTT. The J gene is TRBJ1-1, the V gene TRBV11-3; D is uncertain. The ends were cut back, 4 bases at V and 5 bases at J, with 11 bases in the middle. CDR1 and CDR2 (germline): SGHNT, YENEEA. CDR3 length: 13 amino acids.

The genes are TRBV6-1 and TRBJ1-6; D not certain. The CDR3 contains 14 residues. Germline values: CDR1 MNHNS, CDR2 SASEGT. V dropped 2 bases and J dropped 10 bases, with 12 bases sitting between them. The CDR3 loop reads CASSEWWGKSPLHF. CDR3 DNA sequence: TGTGCCAGCAGTGAATGGTGGGGAAAGTCACCCCTCCACTTT.